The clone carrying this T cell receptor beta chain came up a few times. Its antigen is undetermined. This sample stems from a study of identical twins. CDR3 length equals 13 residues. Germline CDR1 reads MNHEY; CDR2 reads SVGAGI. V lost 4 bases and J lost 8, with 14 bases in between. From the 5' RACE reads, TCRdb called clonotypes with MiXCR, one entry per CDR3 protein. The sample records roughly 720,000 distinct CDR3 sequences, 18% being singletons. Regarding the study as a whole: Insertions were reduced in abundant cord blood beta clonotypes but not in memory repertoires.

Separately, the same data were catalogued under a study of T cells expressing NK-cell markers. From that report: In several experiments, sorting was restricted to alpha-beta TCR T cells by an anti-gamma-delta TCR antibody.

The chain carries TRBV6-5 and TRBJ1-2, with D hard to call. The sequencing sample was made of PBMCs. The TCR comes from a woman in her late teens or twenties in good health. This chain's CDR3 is CASSLARSGGYTF. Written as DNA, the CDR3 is TGTGCCAGCAGTTTGGCGAGGAGTGGGGGCTACACCTTC.